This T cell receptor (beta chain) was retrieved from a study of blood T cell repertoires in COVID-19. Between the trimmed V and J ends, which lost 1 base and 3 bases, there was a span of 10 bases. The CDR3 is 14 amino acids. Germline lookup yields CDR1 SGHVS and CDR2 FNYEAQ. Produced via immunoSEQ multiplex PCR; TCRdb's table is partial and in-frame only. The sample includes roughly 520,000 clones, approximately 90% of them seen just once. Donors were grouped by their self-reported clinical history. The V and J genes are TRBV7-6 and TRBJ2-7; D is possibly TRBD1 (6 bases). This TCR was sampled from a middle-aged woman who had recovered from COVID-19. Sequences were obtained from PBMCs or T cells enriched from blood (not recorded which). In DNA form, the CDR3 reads TGTGCCAGCAGCTTAGGGACAGAGTTCTACGAGCAGTACTTC. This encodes CASSLGTEFYEQYF.